One sample yielded the 22 T cell receptor beta chains listed below, sequenced in a study of blood T cell repertoires in COVID-19. Assay used: immunoSEQ multiplex PCR; TCRdb lists only in-frame clones, some missing. The data show some 47,000 clones, about nine tenths seen once. Sequenced sample: peripheral blood. The source of these receptors is a woman of 80 years or more in a cohort sampled during active or convalescent COVID-19.

This clone was seen only once. This rearrangement joins TRBV11-3 to TRBJ2-1, with 8 bases lining up with TRBD2. Germline V gives CDR1 SGHNT, CDR2 YENEEA. CDR3 length: 14 residues. With V trimmed by 4 bases and J by 1 base, 0 bases remained unmatched. The CDR3 is CASSSSGSYNEQFF. CDR3 nucleotides: TGTGCCAGCAGCTCTAGCGGGTCCTACAATGAGCAGTTCTTC.

The gene calls are TRBV2 and TRBJ1-5; 7 nucleotides align to TRBD1. The CDR3 length is 16 residues. The J segment lost 0 bases and the V segment lost 5 bases, leaving 7 bases of the junction unmatched. Germline-derived CDR1 and CDR2 are SNHLY and FYNNEI. CDR3 protein: CASSLGTVYSNQPQHF. In nucleotides, the CDR3 is TGTGCCAGCAGTCTAGGGACAGTCTATAGCAATCAGCCCCAGCATTTT.

There are a few counts of this clone. Other DNA sequences in this sample translate to the same CDR3. This sequence joins TRBV6-2 or TRBV6-3 and TRBJ1-5; possible D gene TRBD1, 5 bases. The V gene lost 5 bases and the J gene lost 4 bases, with 6 bases spanning the gap. This CDR3 region has 12 residues. Germline V gives CDR1 MNHEY, CDR2 SVGEGT. This CDR3 reads CASSRGNQPQHF. CDR3 bases: TGTGCCAGCAGTCGGGGGAATCAGCCCCAGCATTTT.

The rearrangement joins TRBV11-2 to TRBJ2-5; TRBD2 matches at 14 bases. Unmatched junction bases numbered 3, after V lost 4 bases and J lost 2 bases. Germline CDR1 reads SGHAT; CDR2 reads FQNNGV. This CDR3 contains 16 residues. CDR3 nucleotide sequence: TGTGCCAGCAGCTCCGGACTAGCGGGGGGACAAGAGACCCAGTACTTC. Protein sequence: CASSSGLAGGQETQYF.

This chain joins TRBV7-2 and TRBJ2-1, with D maybe TRBD2 (6 bases). V was clipped by 5 bases and J by 9 bases, with 14 bases between them. The CDR3 covers 13 residues. The V gene's germline CDR1 is SGHTA and CDR2 FQGNSA. The CDR3 nucleotides are TGTGCCAGCAGCGCCCGACTAGTGGCTGAGCAGTTCTTC. It translates to CASSARLVAEQFF.

The chain uses TRBV4-1 and TRBJ2-7, with TRBD2 identical over 8 bases. Trimming took 4 bases from V and 1 from J; bases not matched to a gene: 9. Germline values: CDR1 MGHRA, CDR2 YSYEKL. The CDR3 is 16 amino acids. The CDR3 nucleotides read TGCGCCAGCAGCCCCGGGGGTAGCGGGGTGTCCTACGAGCAGTACTTC. Translated, it gives CASSPGGSGVSYEQYF.

The chain recombines TRBV2 with TRBJ1-5, with D possibly TRBD1 on 5 matching bases. Trimming took off 7 bases at V and 4 bases at J, with 17 bases between the two ends. In germline, CDR1 is SNHLY, CDR2 FYNNEI. The CDR3 is 15 residues long. The CDR3 region has the DNA TGTGCCAGCATGAGGGGATCCGGGAGAAATCAGCCCCAGCATTTT. Its protein product is CASMRGSGRNQPQHF. The full variable domain, its missing parts supplied by reference TRBV2 and TRBJ1-5, is EPEVTQTPSHQVTQMGQEVILRCVPISNHLYFYWYRQILGQKVEFLVSFYNNEISEKSEIFDDQFSVERPDGSNFTLKIRSTKLEDSAMYFCASMRGSGRNQPQHFGDGTRLSIL.

The V and J genes are TRBV7-9 and TRBJ1-5; tentatively, D is TRBD1 (6 bases). The CDR3 has 16 amino acids. CDR1 and CDR2 (germline): SEHNR, FQNEAQ (reference sequence). Trimming removed 1 base from V and 8 bases from J, with 18 bases in between. CDR3 nucleotides: TGTGCCAGCAGCTTAGGTGGGGGAGGGGGTCTAGAGCCCCAGCATTTT. Translating gives CASSLGGGGGLEPQHF.

The chain employs TRBV30 and TRBJ1-1; TRBD1 matches 8 bases. Germline V gives CDR1 GTSNPN, CDR2 SVGIG (reference sequence). This CDR3 has 15 residues. The V gene end was trimmed by 5 bases and the J gene end by 9 bases; junction bases not matched to a gene: 17. CDR3 DNA sequence: TGTGCCTGGGGGGGGGACAGGTCAGGGTCCCCCCAAGCTTTCTTT. Encoded protein: CAWGGDRSGSPQAFF.

The chain joins TRBV6-5 to TRBJ1-5, with 7 bases matching TRBD1. The germline V gene has CDR1 MNHEY and CDR2 SVGAGI. This CDR3 comprises 14 residues. After removal of 6 bases from V and 6 bases from J, the junction contained 8 bases not matched to a gene. The CDR3 is CASSYDRVAQPQHF. The CDR3 DNA follows: TGTGCCAGCAGCTACGACAGGGTGGCTCAGCCCCAGCATTTT.

A few counts support this clone. Other DNA variants within this sample encode the same CDR3. This chain joins TRBV6-5 and TRBJ1-1; 7 bases align to TRBD1. The germline V gene has CDR1 MNHEY and CDR2 SVGAGI. The trim removed 2 bases at V and 5 bases at J, leaving 2 bases unmatched. The CDR3 covers 13 residues. The CDR3 spells CASSYNRGTEAFF. The CDR3 DNA follows: TGTGCCAGCAGTTACAACAGGGGAACTGAAGCTTTCTTT.

The chain employs TRBV13 and TRBJ1-4; 9 nucleotides agree with TRBD1. V shed 5 bases and J 5 bases; nucleotides not matched to a gene: 3. CDR1 and CDR2 (germline): PRHDT, FYEKMQ (reference sequence). CDR3 length: 14 residues. CDR3 DNA sequence: TGTGCCAGCAGCCAGACAGGGGGGAATGAAAAACTGTTTTTT. The encoded protein is CASSQTGGNEKLFF.

The CDR3: CASSLRPGQGLTDTQYF. The CDR3 DNA follows: TGTGCCAGCAGCCTCAGACCGGGACAGGGGTTGACAGATACGCAGTATTTT. The genes are TRBV21-1 and TRBJ2-3; TRBD1, as called in the table, went unchecked against the DNA. TRBV21-1 is annotated as a pseudogene. The CDR3 is 17 amino acids.

The rearrangement joins TRBV7-8 to TRBJ1-6, with 9 bases identical to TRBD1. CDR1 is SGHVS and CDR2 is FQNEAQ in the germline V gene. J lost 8 bases, V lost 4 bases, and 9 bases had no gene match. This CDR3 spans 16 amino acids. Here the CDR3 DNA reads TGTGCCAGCAGCTCCAGGGACAGGGTCTTTTATTCACCCCTCCACTTT. Protein product: CASSSRDRVFYSPLHF.

The chain employs TRBV11-3 and TRBJ2-1, with a tentative D call TRBD2 (6 bases). V lost 1 base and J 3 bases, leaving 19 bases between the germline ends. This CDR3 comprises 18 residues. The germline CDR1 and CDR2 sequences are SGHNT and YENEEA. The CDR3 coding sequence is TGTGCCAGCAGCTTAGGTGGTAGCGGCCCGTTTAACTACAATGAGCAGTTCTTC. Its translation is CASSLGGSGPFNYNEQFF.

This clone was counted a single time. The genes are TRBV2 and TRBJ1-5; D call uncertain. The V and J ends lost 7 bases and 7 bases respectively, with 14 bases between them. Germline assignment: CDR1 SNHLY and CDR2 FYNNEI. The CDR3 has 13 amino acids. The CDR3 region has the DNA TGTGCCAGCAAAATTCAGGCTTACCAGCCCCAGCATTTT. It specifies CASKIQAYQPQHF.

V and J are TRBV18 and TRBJ1-5; 8 bases agree with TRBD1. Germline lookup yields CDR1 KGHSH and CDR2 LQKENI. CDR3 length: 18 residues. The junction had 10 bases not matched to a gene; V was cut back by 3 bases and J by 0 bases. CDR3 in amino acids: CASSPLGQAAYSNQPQHF. CDR3 nucleotides: TGTGCCAGCTCACCCCTGGGACAGGCGGCGTATAGCAATCAGCCCCAGCATTTT. Filled out from reference TRBV18 and TRBJ1-5, the complete variable domain reads NAGVMQNPRHLVRRRGQEARLRCSPMKGHSHVYWYRQLPEEGLKFMVYLQKENIIDESGMPKERFSAEFPKEGPSILRIQQVVRGDSAAYFCASSPLGQAAYSNQPQHFGDGTRLSIL.

The chain employs TRBV3-1 (or the pseudogene TRBV3-2) and TRBJ1-6, with 11 bases lining up with TRBD1. Germline V gives CDR1 LGHDT, CDR2 YNNKEL (reference sequence). The CDR3 consists of 15 residues. J lost 10 bases, V lost 2 bases, and 4 bases had no gene match. CDR3 sequence reads: CASSQWGQGESPLHF. The DNA for the CDR3 is TGTGCCAGCAGCCAATGGGGACAGGGGGAATCACCCCTCCACTTT.

This rearrangement joins TRBV12-3 or TRBV12-4 to TRBJ2-7; maybe TRBD2 (6 bases). The CDR3 has 13 amino acids. V was pared by 3 bases and J by 6 bases, with 12 bases between. CDR3 bases: TGTGCCAGCAGTTTGGGCGGGACTCTCGAGCAGTACTTC. Protein: CASSLGGTLEQYF.

This clone was seen just once. The rearrangement uses TRBV5-5 and TRBJ2-3, with D possibly TRBD1 on 5 matching bases. CDR3 length: 12 residues. The germline V gene has CDR1 SGHKS and CDR2 YYEKEE (reference sequence). Trimming stripped 3 bases from V and 3 bases from J, with 5 bases between. DNA of the CDR3: TGTGCCAGCAGCTCAGGGACAGATACGCAGTATTTT. Its protein is CASSSGTDTQYF.

This clone came up a few times. V is TRBV6-6 and J is TRBJ1-4; 7 nucleotides line up with TRBD1. The CDR3 consists of 13 residues. J lost 6 bases, V lost 6 bases, and 4 bases had no gene match. The germline gives CDR1 MNHNY, CDR2 SVGAGI (reference sequence). CDR3 nucleotides: TGTGCCAGCAGACAGGGGAGGTATGAAAAACTGTTTTTT. Residues: CASRQGRYEKLFF.

This chain links TRBV9 with TRBJ2-7; 10 bases line up with TRBD1. The CDR3 contains 16 residues. Germline V CDR1 and CDR2: SGDLS, YYNGEE. Germline trimming cut 3 bases from V and 3 bases from J; bases unmatched to any gene: 9. CDR3 sequence reads: CASSALTGGGIYEQYF. The CDR3, as DNA: TGTGCCAGCAGCGCTCTGACAGGGGGCGGTATCTACGAGCAGTACTTC.